Sequencing of this T cell receptor beta chain was carried out in a study of identical twins. One entry per CDR3 protein, called by TCRdb with MiXCR from the 5' RACE reads. The sample shows a few hundred thousand distinct CDR3 sequences, under 20% of them seen only once. Broader study findings: Out-of-frame TCR alpha sharing observed in monozygotic twins exceeded model estimates. Beta clonotypes that were abundant in cord blood contained fewer insertions, a pattern absent from memory repertoires.

Germline V CDR1 and CDR2: DFQATT, SNEGSKA (reference sequence). The CDR3 is made up of 12 amino acids. This clonotype was observed a handful of times. The antigen is unknown. The chain recombines TRBV20-1 with TRBJ1-2; D is possibly TRBD1 (6 bases). The sample was naive T cells sorted from blood. This receptor was identified in a man aged 50 to 60 in good health. The CDR3 sequence: CMAGGSGYGYTF. The DNA for the CDR3 is TGCATGGCGGGGGGCAGTGGCTATGGCTACACCTTC.